Below, 22 T cell receptor beta chains from the same sample are listed, as sequenced in a study of shared clonotypes between healthy human individuals. Profiled with immunoSEQ multiplex PCR; TCRdb holds only in-frame clones, not every one. The sample has 2 million or so clones; 95% are singletons. Sequenced sample: naive CD4+ T cells sorted from blood. Subset indicated: CD45RA+ positively selected. The receptors stem from a man aged 18 to 30 in good health.

This clone was counted a single time. The chain joins TRBV6-5 to TRBJ1-4; D gene unclear. Germline V gene sequence: CDR1 MNHEY, CDR2 SVGAGI. The CDR3 loop spans 15 amino acids. Trimming removed 4 bases at V and 0 bases at J, with 9 bases between. The CDR3 spells CASSSGRSTNEKLFF. CDR3 bases: TGTGCCAGCAGTTCCGGCAGATCAACTAATGAAAAACTGTTTTTT.

The chain joins TRBV19 to TRBJ2-2, with D possibly matching TRBD2 (6 bases). Germline V lookup: CDR1 LNHDA, CDR2 SQIVND (reference sequence). The CDR3 is 16 amino acids. Trimming took off 7 bases at V and 1 base at J, with 16 bases between the two ends. CDR3: CASKVVGSGNTGELFF. The CDR3 DNA reads as TGTGCCAGTAAGGTAGTCGGGAGCGGGAACACCGGGGAGCTGTTTTTT.

The chain employs TRBV7-3 and TRBJ2-3; D gene ambiguous. V was shortened by 2 bases and J by 3 bases, with 6 bases between the two germline ends. Germline V gene sequence: CDR1 SGHTA, CDR2 FQGTGA. The length of the CDR3 is 13 residues. CDR3 protein: CASSLGRTDTQYF. CDR3 bases: TGTGCCAGCAGCTTAGGTAGAACAGATACGCAGTATTTT. Looking up the rest from reference TRBV7-3 and TRBJ2-3 gives the full variable domain: GAGVSQTPSNKVTEKGKYVELRCDPISGHTALYWYRQSLGQGPEFLIYFQGTGAADDSGLPNDRFFAVRPEGSVSTLKIQRTERGDSAVYLCASSLGRTDTQYFGPGTRLTVL.

The chain combines TRBV28 with TRBJ2-1; 7 positions match TRBD2. In germline, CDR1 is MDHEN, CDR2 SYDVKM. This CDR3 has 14 residues. J gave up 10 bases and V 5 bases, and 11 bases lay outside the gene matches. CDR3 in amino acids: CASSLGLVGWEQFF. CDR3 in DNA: TGTGCCAGCAGTCTAGGACTAGTCGGATGGGAGCAGTTCTTC.

The CDR3, as DNA: TGCGCCAGCAGCCAAGATACGGCGGGAAACTATGGCTACACCTTC. It encodes CASSQDTAGNYGYTF. V gene TRBV4-3 combines with J gene TRBJ1-2; D is ambiguous. Germline loops: CDR1 LGHNA, CDR2 YSLEER. The CDR3 extends over 15 amino acids. Trimming left V 0 bases short and J 2 bases short, with 10 bases between.

V gene TRBV6-1 combines with J gene TRBJ2-7; possible D gene TRBD2, 6 bases. The CDR3 loop spans 10 amino acids. V shed 7 bases and J shed 11 bases, with 12 bases lying between them. Germline values: CDR1 MNHNS, CDR2 SASEGT. This chain's CDR3 is CASKDWGEYF. CDR3 sequence (DNA): TGTGCCAGCAAAGACTGGGGGGAGTACTTC.

V and J are TRBV2 and TRBJ2-1; D gene unclear. The CDR3 extends over 12 amino acids. The germline gives CDR1 SNHLY, CDR2 FYNNEI. The ends were cut back, 1 base at V and 6 bases at J, with 4 bases in the middle. The CDR3 DNA reads as TGTGCCAGCAGTGAAGAGAGCAATGAGCAGTTCTTC. This translates into CASSEESNEQFF.

The sample holds one count of this clone. This rearrangement joins TRBV10-2 to TRBJ2-7; 9 positions match TRBD1. The length of the CDR3 is 12 residues. V gave up 7 bases and J gave up 5 bases; unmatched junction bases: 3. The V gene's germline CDR1 is WSHSY and CDR2 SAAADI. The CDR3 here is CASTGTGNEQYF. CDR3 bases: TGCGCCAGCACCGGGACAGGGAACGAGCAGTACTTC.

This chain links TRBV4-2 with TRBJ2-3; D unresolved. Trimming cost V 4 bases and J 5 bases, with 7 bases left between them. This CDR3 comprises 12 residues. Germline values: CDR1 LGHNA, CDR2 YNFKEQ. The CDR3 region is CASSLPGDTQYF. The CDR3 DNA reads TGTGCCAGCAGCCTCCCGGGAGATACGCAGTATTTT.

The rearrangement uses TRBV6-5 and TRBJ1-6, with D uncertain. The V gene's germline CDR1 is MNHEY and CDR2 SVGAGI. This CDR3 has 15 amino acids. Trimming left V 5 bases short and J 7 bases short, with 15 bases between. The CDR3 sequence is CASSPSPRGNSPLHF. In DNA, the CDR3 is TGTGCCAGCAGTCCTTCCCCGCGAGGAAATTCACCCCTCCACTTT.

The rearrangement links TRBV29-1 to TRBJ2-3, with a weak D call TRBD2 (5 bases). V was clipped by 6 bases and J by 6 bases, with 16 bases between them. CDR3 length equals 13 residues. Per the germline V gene, CDR1 is SQVTM and CDR2 is ANQGSEA. The CDR3, as DNA: TGCAGCGTACGGGGAAGAAATTCCGATACGCAGTATTTT. Its translation: CSVRGRNSDTQYF.

The rearrangement joins TRBV9 to TRBJ1-1; maybe TRBD1 (5 bases). CDR1 is SGDLS, CDR2 YYNGEE, per germline. Trimming shortened V by 4 bases and J by 11 bases, and 12 bases separated the two germline ends. CDR3 size: 11 residues. The CDR3 spells CASSRDGGAFF. The DNA of the CDR3 is TGTGCCAGCAGCAGGGACGGTGGGGCTTTCTTT.

V usage is TRBV18 and J usage is TRBJ2-7; 12 bases agree with TRBD2. V was pared by 3 bases and J by 5 bases, with 5 bases of the junction left unmatched. CDR1 KGHSH and CDR2 LQKENI come from the germline V gene. This CDR3 is built from 15 residues. The CDR3: CASSPLAGGPHEQYF. Here the CDR3 DNA reads TGTGCCAGCTCACCCCTAGCGGGAGGGCCCCACGAGCAGTACTTC.

This clone was seen a single time. The chain couples TRBV5-4 to TRBJ1-1; TRBD1 matches at 7 bases. V shed 4 bases, J shed 5 bases, and the junction held 2 bases outside the gene matches. This CDR3 has 12 amino acids. Germline V gene data show CDR1 as SGHNT and CDR2 as YYREEE (reference sequence). CDR3 loop: CASSKQGTEAFF. The CDR3 DNA reads TGTGCCAGCAGCAAACAGGGGACTGAAGCTTTCTTT. Combining the CDR3 with reference TRBV5-4 and TRBJ1-1 gives the whole variable domain ETGVTQSPTHLIKTRGQQVTLRCSSQSGHNTVSWYQQALGQGPQFIFQYYREEENGRGNFPPRFSGLQFPNYSSELNVNALELDDSALYLCASSKQGTEAFFGQGTRLTVV.

This chain uses TRBV30 with TRBJ1-5, with D perhaps TRBD1 (5 bases). Trimming took off 1 base at V and 5 bases at J, with 9 bases between the two ends. The CDR3 runs 13 residues. CDR1 and CDR2 (germline): GTSNPN, SVGIG (reference sequence). The CDR3 nucleotides are TGTGCCTGGAGTGAGGACAAGTATCAGCCCCAGCATTTT. Protein: CAWSEDKYQPQHF.

This clone was seen once. Within the sample, other DNA sequences also encode this same CDR3. The chain combines TRBV5-1 with TRBJ2-5, with TRBD2 matching 9 bases. After removal of 4 bases from V and 5 bases from J, the junction contained 6 bases not matched to a gene. This CDR3 is built from 14 residues. Germline CDR1 reads SGHRS; CDR2 reads YFSETQ. The CDR3 coding sequence is TGCGCCAGCAGCCCCGGGACTAGCCGGGAGACCCAGTACTTC. Translating gives CASSPGTSRETQYF. Full variable domain (outside the CDR3, taken from reference TRBV5-1 and TRBJ2-5): KAGVTQTPRYLIKTRGQQVTLSCSPISGHRSVSWYQQTPGQGLQFLFEYFSETQRNKGNFPGRFSGRQFSNSRSEMNVSTLELGDSALYLCASSPGTSRETQYFGPGTRLLVL.

This clone is a singleton in its sample. This chain connects TRBV10-3 to TRBJ2-2, with 8 nucleotides matching TRBD1. J gave up 5 bases and V 6 bases, and 8 bases lay outside the gene matches. The CDR3 has 15 residues. The germline V gene encodes CDR1 ENHRY and CDR2 SYGVKD. The CDR3 DNA reads as TGTGCCATCAGGGAAGACAGGGGTTGGACCGGGGAGCTGTTTTTT. Translated, it gives CAIREDRGWTGELFF.

V usage is TRBV5-1 and J usage is TRBJ1-5; 7 bases are a match to TRBD1. With 1 base clipped from V and 4 bases from J, the junction kept 5 bases outside the gene matches. The CDR3 spans 15 residues. Germline V gene data show CDR1 as SGHRS and CDR2 as YFSETQ. The CDR3: CASSLNPGGNQPQHF. The CDR3 nucleotides read TGCGCCAGCAGCTTGAATCCAGGGGGTAATCAGCCCCAGCATTTT.

This clone appeared once. A much bigger clone sits one base away, suggesting this may be a read error. The J gene is TRBJ2-7, the V gene TRBV9, with D possibly matching TRBD1 (6 bases). The V end was cut by 4 bases, the J end by 0 bases, with 11 bases between. CDR3 length equals 14 residues. CDR1 and CDR2 (germline): SGDLS, YYNGEE. The CDR3 spells CASSLRTDSYEQYF. CDR3 bases: TGTGCCAGCAGCCTTCGGACAGACTCCTACGAGCAGTACTTC.

The rearrangement links TRBV13 to TRBJ1-2; possible D gene TRBD1, 6 bases. Germline V CDR1 and CDR2: PRHDT, FYEKMQ (reference sequence). The CDR3 is made up of 16 amino acids. Trimming cost V 1 base and J 4 bases, with 16 bases left between them. CDR3: CASSLDITGHPYGYTF. CDR3 coding DNA: TGTGCCAGCAGCTTAGATATCACGGGACACCCCTATGGCTACACCTTC.

The chain combines TRBV7-2 with TRBJ2-7; D unresolved. Trimming left V 5 bases short and J 5 bases short, with 10 bases between. This CDR3 is 12 amino acids long. Germline V lookup: CDR1 SGHTA, CDR2 FQGNSA. The CDR3 protein is CASSHPPNEQYF. CDR3 coding DNA: TGTGCCAGCAGCCACCCCCCTAACGAGCAGTACTTC.

The rearrangement joins TRBV7-6 to TRBJ2-1, with no clear D. Germline-derived CDR1 and CDR2 are SGHVS and FNYEAQ. Trimming removed 0 bases at V and 8 bases at J, with 11 bases between. This CDR3 has 14 amino acids. This chain's CDR3 is CASSLASTVHEQFF. The CDR3 region has the DNA TGTGCCAGCAGCTTAGCATCGACGGTGCATGAGCAGTTCTTC. Together with reference TRBV7-6 and TRBJ2-1, the CDR3 gives the full variable domain: GAGVSQSPRYKVTKRGQDVALRCDPISGHVSLYWYRQALGQGPEFLTYFNYEAQQDKSGLPNDRFSAERPEGSISTLTIQRTEQRDSAMYRCASSLASTVHEQFFGPGTRLTVL.